This entry describes one TCR beta chain. This entry comes from a study of blood T cell repertoires in COVID-19. Losses at the gene ends were 1 base for V and 7 bases for J; bases not matched to a gene: 11. CDR3 size: 16 residues. Germline CDR1 and CDR2: SEHNR and FQNEAQ (reference sequence). Authors' analysis steps: Scientists estimated how many nucleated cells there were by amplifying reference gene primers. Generated by immunoSEQ multiplex PCR, the TCRdb table keeps only in-frame clones and is missing some. V, J and clone size are those of that table, while D and trimming were read from the DNA. The sample lists tens of thousands of clones, around 84% seen once, with approximately 14% in the top ten.

The sample comprised peripheral blood. This rearrangement joins TRBV7-9 to TRBJ1-2; 8 bases agree with TRBD1. This clonotype was sampled from a man aged 65 to 79 with acute or convalescent COVID-19. Here the CDR3 DNA reads TGTGCCAGCAGCTTAGTCGGCGGCAGGGGGCTTGTTGGCTACACCTTC. Amino acid sequence: CASSLVGGRGLVGYTF.